Shown below are 20 T cell receptor beta chains from a single sample sequenced in a study of blood T cell repertoires in COVID-19 (dated by TCRdb to the early 2020s). Libraries were constructed by the immunoSEQ multiplex PCR assay. Not all clones reach the TCRdb copy of this immuneACCESS table, which keeps in-frame sequences only. Checked studies attribute under half of the gap to unresolved V genes and leave the rest unexplained. Recorded for this sample are about 200,000 clones; roughly 88% of them occurred a single time. The ten largest clones take up 2.2% of the sample. Input material: peripheral blood. These receptors all come from a young man who had recovered from COVID-19.

The V gene is TRBV5-4, the J gene TRBJ2-7, with D possibly TRBD1 on 7 matching bases. CDR1 and CDR2 from the germline V gene are SGHNT and YYREEE (reference sequence). CDR3 size: 16 residues. The germline V and J ends were trimmed by 2 bases and 4 bases, with 19 bases remaining between them. CDR3 in amino acids: CASSFGPHQGGYEQYF. CDR3 nucleotides: TGTGCCAGCAGCTTTGGTCCTCATCAGGGGGGTTACGAGCAGTACTTC.

The V call is TRBV6-2 or TRBV6-3, the J call TRBJ2-7; 7 bases fit TRBD2. Per germline, CDR1 MNHEY and CDR2 SVGEGT. The V gene end was trimmed by 2 bases and the J gene end by 9 bases; junction bases not matched to a gene: 10. This CDR3 region has 14 residues. As DNA, the CDR3 is TGTGCCAGCAGTTACGGGGACTACTCGTCCGGGCAGTACTTC. This translates into CASSYGDYSSGQYF.

This chain connects TRBV3-1 (or the pseudogene TRBV3-2) to TRBJ2-3; D unclear. Germline CDR1 is LGHDT and CDR2 is YNNKEL (reference sequence). The V gene lost 4 bases and the J gene lost 6 bases, with 14 bases spanning the gap. CDR3 length equals 14 residues. DNA for the CDR3: TGTGCCAGCAGCCCCCCACTCGCCCGGGATACGCAGTATTTT. Its translation: CASSPPLARDTQYF.

The V call is TRBV6-5, the J call TRBJ1-5, with D possibly being TRBD1 (5 bases). This CDR3 is built from 14 residues. Germline CDR1 reads MNHEY; CDR2 reads SVGAGI. The V end was cut by 6 bases, the J end by 6 bases, with 15 bases between. The CDR3 reads CASRLRQGSQPQHF. The CDR3 DNA sequence: TGTGCCAGCAGGCTACGTCAGGGTAGTCAGCCCCAGCATTTT.

This clone was counted a single time. The chain employs TRBV6-2 or TRBV6-3 and TRBJ1-6; tentatively, D is TRBD1 (5 bases). CDR3 length: 14 residues. The germline V and J ends were trimmed by 6 bases and 8 bases, with 14 bases remaining between them. CDR1 and CDR2 from the germline V gene are MNHEY and SVGEGT. The CDR3 DNA reads TGTGCCAGCAGCGACAGATGGATGGATTCACCCCTCCACTTT. Amino acids: CASSDRWMDSPLHF.

This clone has a single count. The CDR3 loop reads CASSLEGTGMRTEAFF. The CDR3 DNA sequence: TGTGCCAGCAGCTTAGAGGGGACAGGGATGAGGACTGAAGCTTTCTTT. V gene TRBV11-2 combines with J gene TRBJ1-1; 9 bases fit TRBD1. Germline values: CDR1 SGHAT, CDR2 FQNNGV. Losses at the gene ends were 0 bases for V and 5 bases for J; bases not matched to a gene: 7. The CDR3 sequence is 16 residues long.

The chain recombines TRBV6-1 with TRBJ1-4; 8 nucleotides match TRBD1. Germline V gives CDR1 MNHNS, CDR2 SASEGT. Trimming removed 0 bases from V and 9 bases from J; junction bases left unmatched: 12. The CDR3 has 17 residues. CDR3 bases: TGTGCCAGCAGTGAAGCGAAACGGACAGGGCTCTTGAAAAAACTGTTTTTT. Amino acids: CASSEAKRTGLLKKLFF.

The J gene is TRBJ2-7, the V gene TRBV7-6; TRBD2 is a possible D gene (6 bases). The CDR3 runs to 15 residues. Germline assignment: CDR1 SGHVS and CDR2 FNYEAQ. Trimming took 1 base from V and 4 from J, leaving 14 bases between them. The CDR3 loop is CASSLGGVPLYEQYF. The CDR3, as DNA: TGTGCCAGCAGCTTAGGGGGGGTTCCCCTTTACGAGCAGTACTTC.

The rearrangement links TRBV29-1 to TRBJ2-7, with TRBD1 identical over 10 bases. Germline V gives CDR1 SQVTM, CDR2 ANQGSEA. V lost 0 bases to trimming and J lost 0 bases; unmatched junction nucleotides: 2. CDR3 size: 15 residues. In DNA, the CDR3 is TGCAGCGTTGAAGACTGGACAGGGGGCTCCTACGAGCAGTACTTC. This sequence encodes CSVEDWTGGSYEQYF.

The gene calls are TRBV27 and TRBJ2-7; D ambiguous. With 4 bases removed from V and 0 bases from J, the gap between germline ends came to 13 bases. CDR3 length: 15 residues. CDR1 is MNHEY and CDR2 is SMNVEV in the germline V gene (reference sequence). The CDR3 protein is CASSSLQASSYEQYF. CDR3 nucleotides: TGTGCCAGCAGTTCCCTTCAAGCAAGCTCCTACGAGCAGTACTTC.

The chain uses TRBV2 and TRBJ2-5, with unresolved D. V lost 4 bases, J lost 5 bases, and 11 bases lay in between. CDR1 is SNHLY and CDR2 is FYNNEI in the germline V gene. The CDR3 runs 13 residues. The CDR3 region is CASSVEASETQYF. The CDR3 coding sequence is TGTGCCAGCAGTGTGGAAGCGTCCGAGACCCAGTACTTC.

This chain joins TRBV18 and TRBJ2-3; TRBD2 might be the D (5 bases). This CDR3 is built from 16 residues. Trimming took 4 bases from V and 0 from J, leaving 14 bases between them. Germline loops: CDR1 KGHSH, CDR2 LQKENI. The CDR3 nucleotides read TGTGCCAGCTCACTGTTTGGCGGACTTAGCACAGATACGCAGTATTTT. It yields the protein CASSLFGGLSTDTQYF.

The rearrangement joins TRBV3-1 (or the pseudogene TRBV3-2) to TRBJ1-1; tentatively, D is TRBD1 (6 bases). CDR3 length: 16 amino acids. Germline CDR1 is LGHDT and CDR2 is YNNKEL (reference sequence). Trimming took 4 bases from V and 0 from J, leaving 15 bases between them. The CDR3 nucleotides are TGTGCCAGCAGCCCAGGGACAACCCTCATGAACACTGAAGCTTTCTTT. Amino acid sequence: CASSPGTTLMNTEAFF.

This clone was seen a single time. The CDR3 sequence is CASSSRRQGAGQPQHF. The CDR3 nucleotides are TGTGCCAGCAGTTCCCGGAGACAGGGGGCTGGTCAGCCCCAGCATTTT. This sequence joins TRBV6-5 and TRBJ1-5; 10 nucleotides agree with TRBD1. The germline CDR1 and CDR2 sequences are MNHEY and SVGAGI. The ends lost 4 bases at V and 6 bases at J; junction bases unmatched: 9. The CDR3 has 16 amino acids.

V usage is TRBV5-4 and J usage is TRBJ1-3; D may be TRBD1 (6 bases). Deletions cut 5 bases from V and 7 bases from J, with 16 bases between. This CDR3 has 14 residues. Germline V gene sequence: CDR1 SGHNT, CDR2 YYREEE (reference sequence). The CDR3 DNA reads TGTGCCAGCAGTCTAACAGGGATAATCAACACCATATATTTT. This sequence encodes CASSLTGIINTIYF.

CDR3 sequence (DNA): TGTGCCAGCAGTATTAGTTCTAGCACAGATACGCAGTATTTT. Protein sequence: CASSISSSTDTQYF. V and J are TRBV6-4 and TRBJ2-3, with no clear D. The V gene's germline CDR1 is MRHNA and CDR2 SNTAGT. Trimming cost V 5 bases and J 0 bases, with 9 bases left between them. The CDR3 consists of 14 residues.

The DNA for the CDR3 is TGCAGCGTTGATAGCGGTGATACGCAGTATTTT. This encodes CSVDSGDTQYF. The chain carries TRBV29-1 and TRBJ2-3, with a possible D match to TRBD2 (6 bases). Germline CDR1 reads SQVTM; CDR2 reads ANQGSEA. The CDR3 consists of 11 residues. Trimming shortened V by 3 bases and J by 6 bases, and 7 bases separated the two germline ends.

V usage is TRBV19 and J usage is TRBJ2-7; TRBD1 matches at 11 bases. The CDR3 covers 15 residues. The V and J ends lost 5 bases and 1 base, in that order; junction bases with no gene match: 4. Germline CDR1 is LNHDA and CDR2 is SQIVND (reference sequence). The CDR3 nucleotides are TGTGCCAGTAGTCCCGGGACAGGGGGATCCTACGAGCAGTACTTC. Translated, it gives CASSPGTGGSYEQYF.

The CDR3 loop is CASSQDKKYGTQYF. The CDR3 DNA is TGTGCCAGCAGCCAAGATAAGAAGTACGGGACCCAGTACTTC. J is TRBJ2-5 and V is TRBV3-1 (or the pseudogene TRBV3-2); D is unclear. This CDR3 has 14 amino acids. Germline V CDR1 and CDR2: LGHDT, YNNKEL (reference sequence). Trimming pared 0 bases from V and 7 bases from J, leaving 12 bases between.

The chain is built from TRBV19 and TRBJ1-5; 10 bases are shared with TRBD1. V lost 1 base to trimming and J lost 0 bases; unmatched junction nucleotides: 9. The germline CDR1 and CDR2 sequences are LNHDA and SQIVND (reference sequence). The CDR3 is made up of 19 amino acids. CDR3 bases: TGTGCCAGTAGTATAGGATGGGGACAGGGGTTCTATAGCAATCAGCCCCAGCATTTT. Encoded protein: CASSIGWGQGFYSNQPQHF.